This T cell receptor beta chain was sequenced in a study of cytomegalovirus exposure and HLA in healthy donors. Study-wide points: Reported results showed that the classifier diagnosed cytomegalovirus status with high specificity and sensitivity. In a later analysis, 16,951 TCR beta sequences were associated with HLA alleles at 0.05 false discovery rate.

Comments on this clone: The antigen remains undetermined.

Trimming pared 4 bases from V and 3 bases from J, leaving 7 bases between. Germline-derived CDR1 and CDR2 are MNHNS and SASEGT. This CDR3 comprises 13 residues. Researchers ran the PCR with 60 Vbeta and 13 Jbeta primers. Only in-frame clones appear in the TCRdb table, and some are missing; sequencing was by immunoSEQ multiplex PCR. The sample lists approximately 150,000 clones, 70% to 80% occurring once. Specimen: PBMCs. The chain links TRBV6-1 to TRBJ2-1, with no clear D. The TCR originated in a woman aged 35 to 49 in good health and CMV-seronegative. The CDR3 DNA is TGTGCCAGCAGTGCAGCTATCTACAATGAGCAGTTCTTC. It is translated as CASSAAIYNEQFF.